What follows are 13 T cell receptor beta chains derived from one specimen sequenced in a study of T cell changes during pregnancy in multiple sclerosis. Profiling relied on immunoSEQ multiplex PCR, and the TCRdb table lists in-frame clones only, not all of them. In the table there are under 40,000 clones, 92% of which are singletons. The source was CD8+ T cells from peripheral blood mononuclear cells, collected before pregnancy. Receptors were obtained from a female donor with multiple sclerosis, enrolled in a pregnancy study.

Turning to this clone: The sample holds other DNA sequences that translate to the same CDR3. The chain is built from TRBV9 and TRBJ1-6; weak D call: TRBD1 (6 bases). Trimming removed 3 bases at V and 4 bases at J, with 8 bases between. Germline CDR1 is SGDLS and CDR2 is YYNGEE. The CDR3 length is 14 residues. The DNA for the CDR3 is TGTGCCAGCAGCGCTGGACAGTATAATTCACCCCTCCACTTT. Translation: CASSAGQYNSPLHF.

The chain uses TRBV28 and TRBJ2-7; TRBD1 matches 11 bases. Germline values: CDR1 MDHEN, CDR2 SYDVKM. The CDR3 extends over 16 amino acids. The V and J ends lost 3 bases and 5 bases, in that order; junction bases with no gene match: 9. DNA of the CDR3: TGTGCCAGCAGTTTCCCTTGGACAGGGGGCGCGGACGAGCAGTACTTC. As protein: CASSFPWTGGADEQYF. Full variable domain (remainder filled in from reference TRBV28 and TRBJ2-7): DVKVTQSSRYLVKRTGEKVFLECVQDMDHENMFWYRQDPGLGLRLIYFSYDVKMKEKGDIPEGYSVSREKKERFSLILESASTNQTSMYLCASSFPWTGGADEQYFGPGTRLTVT.

The chain employs TRBV11-2 and TRBJ2-7, with 8 bases aligning to TRBD1. Trimming took 4 bases from V and 2 from J; bases not matched to a gene: 7. The CDR3 is 15 residues long. Germline CDR1 and CDR2: SGHAT and FQNNGV. The CDR3 spells CASSYEVGQAYEQYF. Here the CDR3 DNA reads TGTGCCAGCAGCTACGAAGTGGGACAGGCCTACGAGCAGTACTTC.

On this clone: Within the sample, other DNA sequences also encode this same CDR3. The rearrangement uses TRBV27 and TRBJ2-1, with 7 bases matching TRBD2. Germline-derived CDR1 and CDR2 are MNHEY and SMNVEV (reference sequence). J gave up 7 bases and V 5 bases, and 2 bases lay outside the gene matches. CDR3 length equals 12 residues. The CDR3 nucleotides are TGTGCCAGCAGTCTCGGGGGGAATGAGCAGTTCTTC. Translated: CASSLGGNEQFF.

The chain recombines TRBV11-3 with TRBJ2-1; D ambiguous. CDR1 and CDR2 (germline): SGHNT, YENEEA. The CDR3 has 14 amino acids. The V end was cut by 0 bases, the J end by 5 bases, with 8 bases between. Here the CDR3 DNA reads TGTGCCAGCAGCTTAGAGGTGGGCCACAATGAGCAGTTCTTC. This sequence encodes CASSLEVGHNEQFF.

The gene calls are TRBV9 and TRBJ1-2; the D gene is possibly TRBD1 (5 bases). The CDR3 is 16 residues long. The V end was cut by 2 bases, the J end by 3 bases, with 17 bases between. Germline CDR1 SGDLS, CDR2 YYNGEE. The CDR3 region has the DNA TGTGCCAGCAGCGTCGACAGCCAATCCTTTCACTATGGCTACACCTTC. It translates to CASSVDSQSFHYGYTF.

V gene TRBV7-9 combines with J gene TRBJ2-2; TRBD1 matches at 10 bases. This CDR3 spans 15 amino acids. Germline trimming cut 6 bases from V and 5 bases from J; bases unmatched to any gene: 6. The germline gives CDR1 SEHNR, CDR2 FQNEAQ (reference sequence). In DNA, the CDR3 is TGTGCCAGCAGGCCGCCGGGACAGGGGACCGGGGAGCTGTTTTTT. Translated: CASRPPGQGTGELFF.

This chain joins TRBV15 and TRBJ2-7; possibly TRBD2 for D (5 bases). Germline CDR1 LNHNV, CDR2 YYDKDF (reference sequence). This CDR3 spans 13 amino acids. V shed 1 base and J shed 5 bases, with 9 bases lying between them. Here the CDR3 reads CATSRAGSHEQYF. CDR3 in DNA: TGTGCCACCAGCAGAGCGGGATCCCACGAGCAGTACTTC.

V and J are TRBV6-1 and TRBJ1-1; D perhaps matches TRBD1 (5 bases). Germline V gene lookup returns CDR1 MNHNS and CDR2 SASEGT. V dropped 6 bases and J dropped 1 base, with 9 bases sitting between them. The CDR3 extends over 13 amino acids. CDR3 coding DNA: TGTGCCAGCAGCTGGACACCGAACACTGAAGCTTTCTTT. Protein sequence: CASSWTPNTEAFF.

The chain has TRBV27 and TRBJ2-5; 8 bases align to TRBD2. The junction had 9 bases not matched to a gene; V was cut back by 6 bases and J by 0 bases. The CDR3 runs to 16 residues. Germline V gene sequence: CDR1 MNHEY, CDR2 SMNVEV (reference sequence). In DNA form, the CDR3 reads TGTGCCAGCAGCCCAAGGGCTAGCGGGTACCAAGAGACCCAGTACTTC. This translates into CASSPRASGYQETQYF.

V usage is TRBV19 and J usage is TRBJ2-1; a weak D match, TRBD1 (5 bases). CDR1 LNHDA and CDR2 SQIVND come from the germline V gene (reference sequence). The CDR3 loop spans 12 amino acids. Between the trimmed V and J ends, which lost 6 bases and 10 bases, there was a span of 13 bases. In nucleotides, the CDR3 is TGTGCCAGTAGAGAAGGGGCCAGGGAGCAGTTCTTC. Translated, it gives CASREGAREQFF.

By proportion, this clone is large. The rearrangement uses TRBV6-1 and TRBJ2-7, with 9 bases lining up with TRBD2. This CDR3 spans 15 amino acids. J gave up 3 bases and V 1 base, and 4 bases lay outside the gene matches. Germline assignment: CDR1 MNHNS and CDR2 SASEGT. CDR3 nucleotides: TGTGCCAGCAGTGAAGGACTAGCGGATTACTACGAGCAGTACTTC. This gives the protein CASSEGLADYYEQYF.

The rearrangement joins TRBV7-2 to TRBJ2-7, with no clear D. The CDR3 is 13 residues long. V lost 5 bases, J lost 5 bases, and 13 bases lay in between. The germline V gene encodes CDR1 SGHTA and CDR2 FQGNSA. The CDR3: CASSLRQAHEQYF. The CDR3 DNA follows: TGTGCCAGCAGCCTCCGGCAGGCCCACGAGCAGTACTTC.